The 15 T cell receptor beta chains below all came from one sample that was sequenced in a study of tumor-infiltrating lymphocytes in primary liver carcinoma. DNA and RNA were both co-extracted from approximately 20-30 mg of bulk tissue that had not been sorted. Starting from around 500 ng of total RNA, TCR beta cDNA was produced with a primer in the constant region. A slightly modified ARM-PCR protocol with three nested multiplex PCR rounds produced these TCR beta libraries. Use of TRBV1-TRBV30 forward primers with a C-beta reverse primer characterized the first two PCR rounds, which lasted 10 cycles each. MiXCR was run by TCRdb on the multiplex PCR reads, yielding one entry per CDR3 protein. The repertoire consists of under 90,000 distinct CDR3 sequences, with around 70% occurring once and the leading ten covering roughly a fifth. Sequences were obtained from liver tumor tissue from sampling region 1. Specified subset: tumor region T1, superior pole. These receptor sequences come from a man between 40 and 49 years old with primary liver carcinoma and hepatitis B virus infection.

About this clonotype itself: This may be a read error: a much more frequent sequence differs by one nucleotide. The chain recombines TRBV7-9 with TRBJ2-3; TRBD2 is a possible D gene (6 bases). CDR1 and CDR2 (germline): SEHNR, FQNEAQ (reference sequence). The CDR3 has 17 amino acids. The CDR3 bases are TGTACCAGCAGCTTAGCGGATGGGGCAGGTCCCACAGATACGCAGTATTTT. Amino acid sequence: CTSSLADGAGPTDTQYF.

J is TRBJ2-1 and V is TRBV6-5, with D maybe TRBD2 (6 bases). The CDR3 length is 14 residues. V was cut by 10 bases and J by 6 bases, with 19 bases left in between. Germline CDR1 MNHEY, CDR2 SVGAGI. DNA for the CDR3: TGTGCCACCTCCCGGGGGACCGACCCCAATGAGCAGTTCTTC. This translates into CATSRGTDPNEQFF.

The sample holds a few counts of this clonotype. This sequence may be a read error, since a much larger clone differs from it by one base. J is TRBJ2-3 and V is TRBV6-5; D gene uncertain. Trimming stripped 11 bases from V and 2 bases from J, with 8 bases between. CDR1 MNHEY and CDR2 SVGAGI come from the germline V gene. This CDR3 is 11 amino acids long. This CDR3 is CAGTYTDTQYF. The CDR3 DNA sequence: TGTGCCGGCACCTACACAGATACGCAGTATTTT.

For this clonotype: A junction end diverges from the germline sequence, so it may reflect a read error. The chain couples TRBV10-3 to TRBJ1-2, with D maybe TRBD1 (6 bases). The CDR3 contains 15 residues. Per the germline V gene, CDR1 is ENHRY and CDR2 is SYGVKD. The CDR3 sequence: CVISDGEGVGYGYTF. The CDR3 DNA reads TGTGTCATCAGTGATGGGGAGGGGGTCGGCTATGGCTATACCTTC.

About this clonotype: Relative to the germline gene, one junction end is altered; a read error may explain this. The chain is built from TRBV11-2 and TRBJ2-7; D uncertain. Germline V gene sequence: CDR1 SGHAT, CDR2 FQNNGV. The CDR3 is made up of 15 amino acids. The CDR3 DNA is TGTGCCGGCAGCCTATCTGTGGGAATATCCTACGAGTACTACTTC. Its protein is CAGSLSVGISYEYYF.

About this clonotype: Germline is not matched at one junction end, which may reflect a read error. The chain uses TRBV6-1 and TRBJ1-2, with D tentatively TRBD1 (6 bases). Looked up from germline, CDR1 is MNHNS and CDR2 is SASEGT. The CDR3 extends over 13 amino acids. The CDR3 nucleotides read TGTGTCAGCAGTGAAAACAGGGCGCATGGCGGCACCTTC. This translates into CVSSENRAHGGTF.

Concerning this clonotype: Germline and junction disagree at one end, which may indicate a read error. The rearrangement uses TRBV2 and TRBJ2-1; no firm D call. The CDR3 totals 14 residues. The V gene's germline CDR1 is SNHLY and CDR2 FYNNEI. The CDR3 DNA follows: TGTGCTAGCAGCGAATCAGCTAGTTACAATGAGCAGCTCTTC. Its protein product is CASSESASYNEQLF.

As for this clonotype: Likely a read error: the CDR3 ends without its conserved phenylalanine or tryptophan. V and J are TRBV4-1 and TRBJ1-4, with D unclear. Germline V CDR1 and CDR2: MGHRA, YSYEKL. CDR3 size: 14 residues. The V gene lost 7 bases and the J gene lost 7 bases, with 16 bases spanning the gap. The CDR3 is CASNPLTSGEKLFL. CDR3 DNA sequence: TGCGCCAGCAACCCACTGACGAGCGGTGAAAAACTGTTTTTG.

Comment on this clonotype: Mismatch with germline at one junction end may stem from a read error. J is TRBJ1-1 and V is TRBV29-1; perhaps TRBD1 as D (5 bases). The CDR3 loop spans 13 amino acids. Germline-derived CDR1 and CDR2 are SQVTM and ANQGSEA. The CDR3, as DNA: TGCAGAGTTGCCCAACAGGTTAACATTGAAGCTTTCTTT. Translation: CRVAQQVNIEAFF.

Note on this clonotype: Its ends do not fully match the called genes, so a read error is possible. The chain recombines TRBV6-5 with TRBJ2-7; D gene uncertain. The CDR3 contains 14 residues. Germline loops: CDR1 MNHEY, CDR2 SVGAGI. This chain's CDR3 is CASSSPALGYGQYF. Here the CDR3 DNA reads TGTGCCAGCAGTAGCCCGGCACTTGGCTACGGGCAGTACTTC.

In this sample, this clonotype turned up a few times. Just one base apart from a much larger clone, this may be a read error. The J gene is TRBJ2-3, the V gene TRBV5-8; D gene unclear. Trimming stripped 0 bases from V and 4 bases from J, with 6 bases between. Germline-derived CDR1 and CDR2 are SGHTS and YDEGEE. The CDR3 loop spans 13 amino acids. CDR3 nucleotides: TGTGCCAGCAGCTTGGGCGCCGCAGATACGCAGTATTTT. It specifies CASSLGAADTQYF.

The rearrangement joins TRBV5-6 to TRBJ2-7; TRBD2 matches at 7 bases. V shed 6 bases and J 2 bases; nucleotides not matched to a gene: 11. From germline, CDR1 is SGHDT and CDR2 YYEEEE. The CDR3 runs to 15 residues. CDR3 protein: CASNSPGRGAYEQYF. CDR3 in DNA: TGTGCCAGCAACTCACCGGGACGGGGGGCCTACGAGCAGTACTTC.

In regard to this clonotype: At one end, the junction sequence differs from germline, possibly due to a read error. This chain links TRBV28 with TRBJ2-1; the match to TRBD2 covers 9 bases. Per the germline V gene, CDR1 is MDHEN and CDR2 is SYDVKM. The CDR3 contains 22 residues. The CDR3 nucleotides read TGTGCCAGCAGTCCAGGGACTAGCTGGATATACCTACCCGGCGTACCCACGAATGAGCAATTCTTC. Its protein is CASSPGTSWIYLPGVPTNEQFF.

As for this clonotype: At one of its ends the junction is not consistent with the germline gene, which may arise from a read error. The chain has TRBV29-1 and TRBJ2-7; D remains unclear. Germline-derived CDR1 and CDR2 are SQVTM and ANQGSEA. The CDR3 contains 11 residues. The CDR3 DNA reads TGTAACTTCTCCATCTCCTACGAGCAGTACTTC. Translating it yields CNFSISYEQYF.

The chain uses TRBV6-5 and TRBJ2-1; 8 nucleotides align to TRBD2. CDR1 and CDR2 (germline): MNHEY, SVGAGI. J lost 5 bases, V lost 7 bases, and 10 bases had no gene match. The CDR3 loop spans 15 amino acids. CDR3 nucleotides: TGTGCCAGCACATATGGAATAGCGGGGCACAATGAGCAGTTCTTC. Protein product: CASTYGIAGHNEQFF.